This T cell receptor (beta chain) stems from a study of blood T cell repertoires in COVID-19. On the study more broadly: Donors in the United States, Italy and Spain gave samples during acute or convalescent COVID-19.

Looked up from germline, CDR1 is KGHDR and CDR2 is SFDVKD. Between the trimmed V and J ends, which lost 10 bases and 3 bases, there was a span of 17 bases. The CDR3 extends over 14 amino acids. Produced via immunoSEQ multiplex PCR; TCRdb's table is partial and in-frame only. Of under 300,000 clones listed, more than 75% are singletons. In terms of age and location, participants ranged from roughly 18 to 95 years and lived in under 30 US areas. Cohorts were determined from participant-reported clinical history. The sample comprised PBMCs or T cells enriched from blood (not recorded which). V usage is TRBV24-1 and J usage is TRBJ2-5, with a weak D call TRBD1 (8 bases). This receptor was identified in a woman between 35 and 50 years old with acute COVID-19. As DNA, the CDR3 is TGTGCCACGGGGGGGGGACAGGCAAAAGAGACCCAGTACTTC. Residues: CATGGGQAKETQYF.